These 17 T cell receptor beta chains originate from one sample sequenced in a study of blood T cell repertoires in COVID-19. Clones were sequenced by immunoSEQ multiplex PCR, and TCRdb holds only the in-frame ones, with some missing. The repertoire consists of fewer than 450,000 clones, with over 75% occurring once and the leading ten covering around 2.1%. Sequencing used PBMCs or T cells enriched from blood (not recorded which). These receptors came from a middle-aged woman with acute COVID-19.

V gene TRBV19 combines with J gene TRBJ1-2; 7 nucleotides line up with TRBD1. The trim removed 4 bases at V and 4 bases at J, leaving 3 bases unmatched. The CDR3 length is 13 residues. Germline V gene lookup returns CDR1 LNHDA and CDR2 SQIVND (reference sequence). CDR3 region: CASSTRTGYGYTF. CDR3 DNA: TGTGCCAGTAGTACCCGGACAGGCTATGGCTACACCTTC.

The DNA of the CDR3 is TGTGCCAGCAGCACTCGACAGGGGGCGCGGAATGAAAAACTGTTTTTT. Translating gives CASSTRQGARNEKLFF. The chain couples TRBV7-9 to TRBJ1-4; 10 bases match TRBD1. Germline CDR1 and CDR2: SEHNR and FQNEAQ (reference sequence). There are 16 residues in the CDR3. The V and J ends lost 5 bases and 5 bases, in that order; junction bases with no gene match: 8.

This clone has just one count. The V call is TRBV5-8, the J call TRBJ1-5, with 8 nucleotides matching TRBD1. The CDR3 is 17 residues long. V dropped 4 bases and J dropped 0; count of bases not matched to a gene: 9. Germline CDR1 is SGHTS and CDR2 is YDEGEE. CDR3 loop: CASSRHRGEYSNQPQHF. In nucleotides, the CDR3 is TGTGCCAGCAGCCGTCACAGGGGGGAATATAGCAATCAGCCCCAGCATTTT.

This chain links TRBV18 with TRBJ1-1; D gene uncertain. Germline CDR1 is KGHSH and CDR2 is LQKENI. CDR3 length: 15 residues. Trimming pared 2 bases from V and 4 bases from J, leaving 14 bases between. The CDR3 region is CASSPAFAESTEAFF. The CDR3 DNA sequence: TGTGCCAGCTCACCAGCTTTTGCGGAGAGCACTGAAGCTTTCTTT.

The chain carries TRBV18 and TRBJ1-4; weak D call: TRBD1 (5 bases). The germline V gene has CDR1 KGHSH and CDR2 LQKENI. The CDR3 length is 13 residues. V was trimmed by 5 bases and J by 6 bases, leaving 10 bases between them. The CDR3 loop is CASSWQGDEKLFF. The CDR3 DNA is TGTGCCAGCTCATGGCAGGGCGATGAAAAACTGTTTTTT. The full variable domain, rest sourced from reference TRBV18 and TRBJ1-4, is NAGVMQNPRHLVRRRGQEARLRCSPMKGHSHVYWYRQLPEEGLKFMVYLQKENIIDESGMPKERFSAEFPKEGPSILRIQQVVRGDSAAYFCASSWQGDEKLFFGSGTQLSVL.

With regard to this clone: The sample holds other DNA sequences that translate to the same CDR3. This chain connects TRBV19 to TRBJ1-1; a weak D match, TRBD1 (5 bases). V lost 3 bases and J lost 4, with 9 bases in between. Germline V CDR1 and CDR2: LNHDA, SQIVND (reference sequence). CDR3 length equals 13 residues. The CDR3 DNA reads as TGTGCCAGTAGTATCCAGGGATCCACTGAAGCTTTCTTT. Protein sequence: CASSIQGSTEAFF.

The CDR3 nucleotides are TGTGCCAGCAGCCAAGCTAAACCGCAGTACTTC. Translation: CASSQAKPQYF. V and J are TRBV14 and TRBJ2-5, with unresolved D. The CDR3 loop spans 11 amino acids. Germline CDR1 and CDR2: SGHDN and FVKESK. Trimming removed 1 base at V and 11 bases at J, with 8 bases between.

V gene TRBV7-8 combines with J gene TRBJ2-6, with 7 bases aligning to TRBD1. Germline V lookup: CDR1 SGHVS, CDR2 FQNEAQ. After removal of 1 base from V and 0 bases from J, the junction contained 6 bases not matched to a gene. The CDR3 loop spans 18 amino acids. The CDR3 DNA is TGTGCCAGCAGCTTAGGGCAGGGGGTTTCCTCTGGGGCCAACGTCCTGACTTTC. It specifies CASSLGQGVSSGANVLTF.

V usage is TRBV30 and J usage is TRBJ1-1; perhaps TRBD1 as D (6 bases). This CDR3 is 16 amino acids long. Germline assignment: CDR1 GTSNPN and CDR2 SVGIG (reference sequence). Trimming took 8 bases from V and 4 from J, leaving 26 bases between them. CDR3 nucleotides: TGTGCCGGCCGCACCTTTCCGGGACACATTACCACTGAAGCTTTCTTT. Translation: CAGRTFPGHITTEAFF.

The chain is built from TRBV6-5 and TRBJ2-1; 9 bases align to TRBD2. The CDR3 runs 14 residues. The germline gives CDR1 MNHEY, CDR2 SVGAGI. V lost 3 bases, J lost 9 bases, and 6 bases stayed unmatched. Written as DNA, the CDR3 is TGTGCCAGCAGTTATAGCGGGGGAGTAGTTGAGCAGTTCTTC. It specifies CASSYSGGVVEQFF.

V and J are TRBV4-1 and TRBJ1-3; D possibly corresponds to TRBD1 (6 bases). V lost 4 bases and J 2 bases, leaving 12 bases between the germline ends. From germline, CDR1 is MGHRA and CDR2 YSYEKL. The length of the CDR3 is 15 residues. The CDR3 region has the DNA TGCGCCAGCAGCCCCACAGGGTTTACTGGAAACACCATATATTTT. Protein: CASSPTGFTGNTIYF.

The V gene is TRBV18, the J gene TRBJ2-1, with D possibly TRBD1 on 6 matching bases. The CDR3 extends over 14 amino acids. Trimming stripped 3 bases from V and 7 bases from J, with 13 bases between. Germline CDR1 reads KGHSH; CDR2 reads LQKENI. The CDR3 bases are TGTGCCAGCTCACCCCGGCAGGGGCTGAATGAGCAGTTCTTC. Amino acid sequence: CASSPRQGLNEQFF. The entire variable domain, with the rest obtained from reference TRBV18 and TRBJ2-1, is as follows: NAGVMQNPRHLVRRRGQEARLRCSPMKGHSHVYWYRQLPEEGLKFMVYLQKENIIDESGMPKERFSAEFPKEGPSILRIQQVVRGDSAAYFCASSPRQGLNEQFFGPGTRLTVL.

This chain joins TRBV30 and TRBJ2-5; 12 bases line up with TRBD2. CDR3 size: 14 residues. The trim removed 2 bases at V and 2 bases at J, leaving 0 bases unmatched. Germline CDR1 and CDR2: GTSNPN and SVGIG (reference sequence). CDR3 loop: CAWSTSGGQETQYF. In DNA form, the CDR3 reads TGTGCCTGGAGTACTAGCGGGGGGCAAGAGACCCAGTACTTC.

The genes are TRBV19 and TRBJ1-2; tentatively, D is TRBD1 (6 bases). V shed 5 bases and J shed 10 bases, with 17 bases lying between them. The CDR3 is 13 amino acids. The germline V gene encodes CDR1 LNHDA and CDR2 SQIVND (reference sequence). CDR3 nucleotide sequence: TGTGCCAGTAGTCCCCGACAGGTGGGATACTACACCTTC. The encoded protein is CASSPRQVGYYTF. The whole variable domain, filled in from reference TRBV19 and TRBJ1-2, reads DGGITQSPKYLFRKEGQNVTLSCEQNLNHDAMYWYRQDPGQGLRLIYYSQIVNDFQKGDIAEGYSVSREKKESFPLTVTSAQKNPTAFYLCASSPRQVGYYTFGSGTRLTVV.

V is TRBV5-1 and J is TRBJ2-7, with TRBD2 as a possible D gene (5 bases). The CDR3 runs to 14 residues. The ends were cut back, 2 bases at V and 2 bases at J, with 11 bases in the middle. CDR1 is SGHRS and CDR2 is YFSETQ in the germline V gene. CDR3 in amino acids: CASSLTTGTYEQYF. CDR3 nucleotides: TGCGCCAGCAGCTTAACTACCGGGACCTACGAGCAGTACTTC.

The chain combines TRBV4-2 with TRBJ1-1, with D perhaps matching TRBD1 (6 bases). V was clipped by 0 bases and J by 0 bases, with 17 bases between them. Germline V gives CDR1 LGHNA, CDR2 YNFKEQ. The CDR3 runs 18 residues. This CDR3 is CASSQDFYRVPMNTEAFF. CDR3 coding DNA: TGTGCCAGCAGCCAAGATTTTTACAGGGTGCCCATGAACACTGAAGCTTTCTTT.

The J gene is TRBJ2-7, the V gene TRBV6-6; D possibly corresponds to TRBD1 (6 bases). The V gene lost 2 bases and the J gene lost 6 bases, with 8 bases spanning the gap. The CDR3 sequence is 12 residues long. CDR1 and CDR2 (germline): MNHNY, SVGAGI (reference sequence). The CDR3 region has the DNA TGTGCCAGCAGTTACCGACAGGTCGAGCAGTACTTC. Residues: CASSYRQVEQYF.